The T cell receptor beta chain under discussion was sequenced for a study of Graves' ophthalmopathy and Graves' hyperthyroidism. Whole-study findings and limits: Blood also held most thyroid clonotypes expanded above 0.001 frequency. Built on 13 signatures, a model told ophthalmopathy apart from stable hyperthyroidism with 87.88% sensitivity and roughly 80% specificity.

Newly diagnosed hyperthyroidism donors, aged 18 to 65, duration under 2 months. Patients were excluded if they had other autoimmune diseases or uncontrolled infections, and likewise if pregnancy or lactation applied. The authors amplified TCR beta CDR3 regions from RNA transcripts. The authors performed first-round RT-PCR with HTBI primers and then a second-round multiplex PCR. TCRdb used MiXCR to reprocess the multiplex PCR reads, holding one entry per CDR3 protein. The top ten clones hold roughly 10% of a sample with about 1.2 million distinct CDR3 sequences, approximately 35% of them seen once. With regard to this clonotype: What it binds is unknown.

The TCR was taken from an adult man with Graves' hyperthyroidism. Sequenced: peripheral blood or thyroid tissue (not recorded which).

CDR3 amino acids: CASSPPSGGTGSQPQHF. CDR3 coding DNA: TGTGCCAGCAGCCCCCCCTCGGGGGGGACAGGGAGTCAGCCCCAGCATTTT. This sequence joins TRBV7-2 and TRBJ1-5; 9 positions match TRBD1. CDR3 length: 17 residues. Germline CDR1 SGHTA, CDR2 FQGNSA. Trimming took 5 bases from V and 6 from J; bases not matched to a gene: 14.